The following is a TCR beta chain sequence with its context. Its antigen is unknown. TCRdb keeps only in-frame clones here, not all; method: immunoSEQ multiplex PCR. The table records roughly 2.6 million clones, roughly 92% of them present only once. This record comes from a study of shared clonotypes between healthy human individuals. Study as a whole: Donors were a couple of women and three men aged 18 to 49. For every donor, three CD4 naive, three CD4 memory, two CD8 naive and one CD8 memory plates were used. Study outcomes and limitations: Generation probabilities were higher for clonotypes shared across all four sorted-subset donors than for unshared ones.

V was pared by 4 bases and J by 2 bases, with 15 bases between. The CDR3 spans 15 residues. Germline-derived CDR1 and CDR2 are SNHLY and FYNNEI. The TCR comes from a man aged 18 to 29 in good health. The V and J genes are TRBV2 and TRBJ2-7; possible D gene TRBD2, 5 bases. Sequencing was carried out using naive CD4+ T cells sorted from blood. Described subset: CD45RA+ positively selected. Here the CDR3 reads CASSGSLGSAYEQYF. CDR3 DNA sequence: TGTGCCAGCAGTGGATCACTAGGGAGCGCCTACGAGCAGTACTTC.